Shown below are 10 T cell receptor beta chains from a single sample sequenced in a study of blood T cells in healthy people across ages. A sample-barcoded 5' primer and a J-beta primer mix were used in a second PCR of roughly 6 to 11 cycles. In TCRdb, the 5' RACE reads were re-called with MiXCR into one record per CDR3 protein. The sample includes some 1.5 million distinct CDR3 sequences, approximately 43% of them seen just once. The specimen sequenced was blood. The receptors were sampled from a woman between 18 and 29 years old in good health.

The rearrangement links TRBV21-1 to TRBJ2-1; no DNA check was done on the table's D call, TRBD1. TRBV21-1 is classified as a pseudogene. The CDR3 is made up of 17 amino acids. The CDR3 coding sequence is TGTGCCAGCAATAAAGGGGGCCCCTGGGGGTCCTACAATGAGCAGTTCTTC. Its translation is CASNKGGPWGSYNEQFF.

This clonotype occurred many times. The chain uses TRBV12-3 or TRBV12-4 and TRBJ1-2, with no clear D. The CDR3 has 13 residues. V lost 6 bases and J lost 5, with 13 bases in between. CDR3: CASSLWGSYGYTF. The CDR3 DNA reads TGTGCCAGCAGCTTGTGGGGTTCATATGGCTACACCTTC.

The CDR3 DNA follows: TGTGCCAGCAGCTTAGGGCAGCCACTCTATGGCTACACCTTC. This gives the protein CASSLGQPLYGYTF. The V call is TRBV7-9, the J call TRBJ1-2; no firm D call. In germline, CDR1 is SEHNR, CDR2 FQNEAQ (reference sequence). CDR3 length: 14 residues. The V end lost 1 base, the J end lost 4 bases, and 10 bases lay between the germline ends.

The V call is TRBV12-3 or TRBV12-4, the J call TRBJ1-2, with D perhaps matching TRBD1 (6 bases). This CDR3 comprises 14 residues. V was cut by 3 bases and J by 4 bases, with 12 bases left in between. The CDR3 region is CASSLGTRLYGYTF. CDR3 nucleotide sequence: TGTGCCAGCAGTTTGGGGACAAGGCTCTATGGCTACACCTTC.

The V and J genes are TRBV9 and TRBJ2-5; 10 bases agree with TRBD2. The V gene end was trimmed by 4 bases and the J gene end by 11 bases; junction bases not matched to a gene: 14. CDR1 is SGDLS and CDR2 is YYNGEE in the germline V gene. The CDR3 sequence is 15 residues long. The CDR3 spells CASSLAGALGNEQYF. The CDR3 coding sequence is TGTGCCAGCAGCCTAGCGGGAGCACTAGGCAATGAGCAGTACTTC.

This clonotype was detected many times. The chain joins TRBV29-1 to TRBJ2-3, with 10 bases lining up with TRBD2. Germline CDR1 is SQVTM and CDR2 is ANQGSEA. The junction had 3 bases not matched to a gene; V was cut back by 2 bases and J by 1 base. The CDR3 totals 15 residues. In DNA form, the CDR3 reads TGCAGCGTTGAAACTAGCGGGACCGGCACAGATACGCAGTATTTT. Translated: CSVETSGTGTDTQYF.

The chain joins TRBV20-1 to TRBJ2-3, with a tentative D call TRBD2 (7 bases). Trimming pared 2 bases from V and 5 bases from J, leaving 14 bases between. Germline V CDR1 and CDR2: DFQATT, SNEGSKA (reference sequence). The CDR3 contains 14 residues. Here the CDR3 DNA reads TGCAGTGCTAGACCGGGGGGCGGTGAAGATACGCAGTATTTT. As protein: CSARPGGGEDTQYF.

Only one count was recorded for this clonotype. The CDR3 loop reads CASSVGGGLYEQYF. The CDR3, as DNA: TGTGCCAGCAGCGTAGGCGGGGGGTTATACGAGCAGTACTTC. This rearrangement joins TRBV7-2 to TRBJ2-7; TRBD2 aligns across 8 bases. The CDR3 spans 14 residues. V lost 5 bases and J lost 4; bases outside the gene matches: 7. Germline CDR1 SGHTA, CDR2 FQGNSA.

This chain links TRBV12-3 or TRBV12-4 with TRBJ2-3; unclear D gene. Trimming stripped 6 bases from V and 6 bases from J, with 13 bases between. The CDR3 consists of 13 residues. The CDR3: CASRNSVQDTQYF. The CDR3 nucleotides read TGTGCCAGCAGGAACAGCGTGCAGGATACGCAGTATTTT.

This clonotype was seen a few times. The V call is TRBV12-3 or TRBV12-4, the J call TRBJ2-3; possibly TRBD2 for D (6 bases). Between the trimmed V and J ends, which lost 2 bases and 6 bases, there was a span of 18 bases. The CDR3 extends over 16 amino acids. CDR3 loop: CASSLRAGWEVDTQYF. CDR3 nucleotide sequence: TGTGCCAGCAGTTTAAGGGCGGGCTGGGAGGTCGATACGCAGTATTTT.